A single sample is the source of the 10 T cell receptor beta chains below, sequenced in a study of radiation and T cells in renal cell carcinoma (dated by TCRdb to the early 2020s). Library method: the immunoSEQ multiplex PCR assay. TCRdb's version of the immuneACCESS table is confined to in-frame rearrangements and falls short of the full clone set. An unresolved V gene accounts for under half of the shortfall where checked; the remainder is of unknown origin. A total of under 100,000 clones appear in this sample, around 81% of them only once. The ten biggest clones cover 9.4% of the sample. The meaning of the sample's time point label: blood 4 weeks post-SBRT, at nephrectomy. The label giving this sample's treatment or condition can be read as: 15 Gy SBRT to primary tumor, nephrectomy 4 weeks later. Sample: blood, taken from a patient whose treatment included radiotherapy and nephrectomy. The receptors derive from a man aged 45-60 years with renal cell carcinoma.

In DNA, the CDR3 is TGTGCCAGCAGCCCTCTCCAGTCTGTCAATGAGCAGTTCTTC. Residues: CASSPLQSVNEQFF. J is TRBJ2-1 and V is TRBV2; D uncertain. Germline V gene lookup returns CDR1 SNHLY and CDR2 FYNNEI. The CDR3 loop spans 14 amino acids. The V and J ends lost 6 bases and 6 bases respectively, with 15 bases between them.

The chain joins TRBV7-9 to TRBJ2-7; 8 bases fit TRBD1. Germline CDR1 is SEHNR and CDR2 is FQNEAQ (reference sequence). Trimming took 6 bases from V and 2 from J; bases not matched to a gene: 6. The CDR3 covers 14 residues. CDR3 residues: CASRPQGVAYEQYF. CDR3 DNA: TGTGCCAGCAGGCCACAGGGGGTCGCCTACGAGCAGTACTTC.

This clone appeared a few times. The chain is built from TRBV7-3 and TRBJ2-2, with unresolved D. The ends were cut back, 5 bases at V and 5 bases at J, with 12 bases in the middle. This CDR3 comprises 14 residues. CDR1 and CDR2 from the germline V gene are SGHTA and FQGTGA. The DNA for the CDR3 is TGTGCCAGCAGCCGGGCTCTAGGGACCGGGGAGCTGTTTTTT. Its protein product is CASSRALGTGELFF.

The gene calls are TRBV30 and TRBJ2-2, with D hard to call. The ends were cut back, 0 bases at V and 7 bases at J, with 9 bases in the middle. This CDR3 comprises 13 residues. The germline V gene has CDR1 GTSNPN and CDR2 SVGIG (reference sequence). DNA of the CDR3: TGTGCCTGGAGTGTACAAGGGATCGGGGAGCTGTTTTTT. Translation gives CAWSVQGIGELFF.

V usage is TRBV4-3 and J usage is TRBJ2-3, with D hard to call. V was trimmed by 0 bases and J by 2 bases, leaving 12 bases between them. Germline loops: CDR1 LGHNA, CDR2 YSLEER. The CDR3 length is 16 residues. As DNA, the CDR3 is TGCGCCAGCAGCCAAGAGGCTGGTTTTGTCACAGATACGCAGTATTTT. Its protein is CASSQEAGFVTDTQYF.

The rearrangement joins TRBV7-3 to TRBJ2-1; D remains ambiguous. The V gene's germline CDR1 is SGHTA and CDR2 FQGTGA. The CDR3 spans 13 residues. Trimming took off 2 bases at V and 4 bases at J, with 6 bases between the two ends. In nucleotides, the CDR3 is TGTGCCAGCAGCTTAGGCGAATACAATGAGCAGTTCTTC. It encodes CASSLGEYNEQFF.

The gene calls are TRBV5-1 and TRBJ1-2; TRBD1 aligns across 7 bases. This CDR3 is built from 13 residues. Germline-derived CDR1 and CDR2 are SGHRS and YFSETQ. The junction had 4 bases not matched to a gene; V was cut back by 4 bases and J by 4 bases. The CDR3 reads CASSLGTAYGYTF. CDR3 nucleotide sequence: TGCGCCAGCAGCCTGGGGACAGCCTATGGCTACACCTTC.

The chain carries TRBV2 and TRBJ1-2; a possible D gene is TRBD1 (5 bases). Trimming removed 5 bases from V and 8 bases from J, with 12 bases in between. The CDR3 contains 12 residues. The germline gives CDR1 SNHLY, CDR2 FYNNEI. This CDR3 is CASSQTGTGYTF. CDR3 DNA: TGTGCCAGCAGTCAGACCGGGACCGGCTACACCTTC.

The V call is TRBV7-9, the J call TRBJ1-1, with D hard to call. Trimming removed 3 bases at V and 0 bases at J, with 8 bases between. CDR1 is SEHNR and CDR2 is FQNEAQ in the germline V gene (reference sequence). There are 14 residues in the CDR3. CDR3 DNA sequence: TGTGCCAGCAGCTTCGAGATCCTGAACACTGAAGCTTTCTTT. Residues: CASSFEILNTEAFF.

The V gene is TRBV27, the J gene TRBJ2-7; perhaps D is TRBD1 or TRBD2 (5 bases each). The germline V gene encodes CDR1 MNHEY and CDR2 SMNVEV (reference sequence). V was clipped by 7 bases and J by 0 bases, with 16 bases between them. This CDR3 comprises 15 residues. CDR3 bases: TGTGCCAGCACTTCCGGGACGGCTAGCTCCTACGAGCAGTACTTC. Translated, it gives CASTSGTASSYEQYF.